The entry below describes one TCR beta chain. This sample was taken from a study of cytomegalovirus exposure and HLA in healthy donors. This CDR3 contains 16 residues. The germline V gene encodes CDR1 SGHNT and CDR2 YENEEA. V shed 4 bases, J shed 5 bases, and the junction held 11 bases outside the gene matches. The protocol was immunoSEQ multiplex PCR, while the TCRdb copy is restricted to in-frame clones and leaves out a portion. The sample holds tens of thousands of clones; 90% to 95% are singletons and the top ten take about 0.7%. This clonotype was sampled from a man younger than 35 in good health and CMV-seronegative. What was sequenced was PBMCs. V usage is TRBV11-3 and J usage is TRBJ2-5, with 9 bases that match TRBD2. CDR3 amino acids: CASSSRSGGEYETQYF. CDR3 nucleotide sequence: TGTGCCAGCAGCTCACGTAGCGGGGGAGAGTATGAGACCCAGTACTTC.